The entry below describes one T cell receptor (beta chain). Its antigen is currently unknown. cDNA reverse transcribed from extracted RNA served as the sequencing template. The table came from immunoSEQ multiplex PCR; TCRdb's copy has only in-frame clones and leaves some out. This repertoire shows more than 130,000 clones, roughly four fifths found once; its top ten account for just under 25%. This sample was included in a study of CD8+ T cells in alopecia areata. Study-wide findings and caveats: Higher clonality than in normal scalp was seen in lesional scalp, especially alopecia totalis/universalis.

Treatment meaning: oral pan-JAK inhibitor, 5-10 mg twice daily. CDR1 and CDR2 (germline): MNHEY, SMNVEV (reference sequence). This CDR3 contains 16 residues. The V end was cut by 6 bases, the J end by 3 bases, with 18 bases between. The clonotype originates from a human donor with alopecia areata. This chain uses TRBV27 with TRBJ2-1; D gene ambiguous. This material consisted of CD8+ T cells sorted from blood, taken at week 4, from a patient treated with tofacitinib. CDR3 region: CASSLLGSGVYNEQFF. Here the CDR3 DNA reads TGTGCCAGCAGCCTATTGGGTAGTGGGGTCTACAATGAGCAGTTCTTC.